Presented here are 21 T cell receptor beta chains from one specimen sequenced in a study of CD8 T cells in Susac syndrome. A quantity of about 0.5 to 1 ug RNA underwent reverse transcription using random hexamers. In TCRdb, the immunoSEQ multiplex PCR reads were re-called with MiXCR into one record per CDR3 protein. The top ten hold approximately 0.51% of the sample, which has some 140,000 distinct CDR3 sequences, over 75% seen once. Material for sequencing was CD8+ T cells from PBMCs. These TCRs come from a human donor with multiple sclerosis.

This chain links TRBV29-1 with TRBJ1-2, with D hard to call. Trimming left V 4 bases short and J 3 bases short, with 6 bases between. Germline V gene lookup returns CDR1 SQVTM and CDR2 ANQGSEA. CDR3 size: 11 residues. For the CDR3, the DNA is TGCAGCGTTGTAGGTGACTATGGCTACACCTTC. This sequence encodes CSVVGDYGYTF.

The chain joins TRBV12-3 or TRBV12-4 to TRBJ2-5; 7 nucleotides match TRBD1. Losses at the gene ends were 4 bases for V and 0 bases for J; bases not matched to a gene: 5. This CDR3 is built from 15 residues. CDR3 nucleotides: TGTGCCAGCAGTTACAGGGGCCCGTACCAAGAGACCCAGTACTTC. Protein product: CASSYRGPYQETQYF.

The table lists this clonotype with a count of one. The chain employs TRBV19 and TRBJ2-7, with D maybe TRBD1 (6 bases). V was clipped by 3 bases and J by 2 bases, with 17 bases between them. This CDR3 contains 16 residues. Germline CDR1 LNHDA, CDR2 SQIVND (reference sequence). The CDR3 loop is CASSILQGDGTYEQYF. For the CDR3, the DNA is TGTGCCAGTAGTATCCTACAGGGTGATGGGACCTACGAGCAGTACTTC. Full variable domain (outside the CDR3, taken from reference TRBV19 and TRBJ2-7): DGGITQSPKYLFRKEGQNVTLSCEQNLNHDAMYWYRQDPGQGLRLIYYSQIVNDFQKGDIAEGYSVSREKKESFPLTVTSAQKNPTAFYLCASSILQGDGTYEQYFGPGTRLTVT.

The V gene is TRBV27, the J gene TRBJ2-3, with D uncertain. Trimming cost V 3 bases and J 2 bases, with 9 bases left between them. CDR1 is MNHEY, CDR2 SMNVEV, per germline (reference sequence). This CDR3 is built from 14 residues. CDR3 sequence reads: CASSFGLDTDTQYF. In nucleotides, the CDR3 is TGTGCCAGCAGTTTTGGTCTCGACACAGATACGCAGTATTTT.

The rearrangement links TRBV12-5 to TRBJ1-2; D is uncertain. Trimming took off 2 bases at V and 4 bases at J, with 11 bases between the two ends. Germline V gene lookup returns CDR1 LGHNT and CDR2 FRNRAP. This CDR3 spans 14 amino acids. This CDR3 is CASGLWLVSYGYTF. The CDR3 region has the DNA TGTGCTAGTGGTTTGTGGCTCGTCAGCTATGGCTACACCTTC.

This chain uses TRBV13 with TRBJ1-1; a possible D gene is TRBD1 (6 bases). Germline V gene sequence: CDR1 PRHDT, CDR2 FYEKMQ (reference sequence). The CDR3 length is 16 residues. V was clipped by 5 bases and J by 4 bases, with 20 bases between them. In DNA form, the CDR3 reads TGTGCCAGCAGCGCTCAACTCAGGGGTCTGTTCACTGAAGCTTTCTTT. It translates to CASSAQLRGLFTEAFF.

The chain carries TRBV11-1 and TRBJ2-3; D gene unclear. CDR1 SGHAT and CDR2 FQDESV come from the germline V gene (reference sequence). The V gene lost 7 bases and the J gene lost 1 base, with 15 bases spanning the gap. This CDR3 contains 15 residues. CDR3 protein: CASTTLQSGTDTQYF. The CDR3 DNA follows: TGTGCCAGCACCACCTTACAGAGCGGCACAGATACGCAGTATTTT. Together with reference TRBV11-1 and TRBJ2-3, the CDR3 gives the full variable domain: EAEVAQSPRYKITEKSQAVAFWCDPISGHATLYWYRQILGQGPELLVQFQDESVVDDSQLPKDRFSAERLKGVDSTLKIQPAELGDSAMYLCASTTLQSGTDTQYFGPGTRLTVL.

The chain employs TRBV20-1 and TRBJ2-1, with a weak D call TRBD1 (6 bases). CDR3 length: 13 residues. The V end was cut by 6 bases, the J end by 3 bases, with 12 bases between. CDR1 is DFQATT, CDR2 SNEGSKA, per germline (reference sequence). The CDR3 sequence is CSARTVNYNEQFF. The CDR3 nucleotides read TGCAGTGCGCGGACAGTCAACTACAATGAGCAGTTCTTC.

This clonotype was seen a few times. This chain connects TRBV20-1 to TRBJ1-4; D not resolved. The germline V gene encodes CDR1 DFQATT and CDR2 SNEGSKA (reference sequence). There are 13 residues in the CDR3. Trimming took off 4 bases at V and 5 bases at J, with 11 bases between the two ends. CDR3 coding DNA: TGCAGTGCTAAAGTAGCGAGCAATGAAAAACTGTTTTTT. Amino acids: CSAKVASNEKLFF.

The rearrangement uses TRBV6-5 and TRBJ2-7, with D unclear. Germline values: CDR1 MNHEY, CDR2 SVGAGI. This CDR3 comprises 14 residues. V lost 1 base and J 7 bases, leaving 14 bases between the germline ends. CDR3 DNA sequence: TGTGCCAGCAGTTACTTAGGCTTAACCCCTGAGCAGTACTTC. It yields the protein CASSYLGLTPEQYF.

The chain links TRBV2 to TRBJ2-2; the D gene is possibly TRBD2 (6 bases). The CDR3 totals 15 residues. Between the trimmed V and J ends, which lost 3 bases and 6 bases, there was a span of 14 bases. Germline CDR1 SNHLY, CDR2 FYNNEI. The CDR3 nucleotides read TGTGCCAGCAGTGACCCGGGCGGGGCGGCCGGGGAGCTGTTTTTT. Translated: CASSDPGGAAGELFF.

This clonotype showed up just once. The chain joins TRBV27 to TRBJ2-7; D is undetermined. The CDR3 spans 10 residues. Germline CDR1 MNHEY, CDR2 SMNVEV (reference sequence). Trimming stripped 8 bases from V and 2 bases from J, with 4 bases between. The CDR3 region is CASGPYEQYF. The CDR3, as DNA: TGTGCCAGCGGACCCTACGAGCAGTACTTC.

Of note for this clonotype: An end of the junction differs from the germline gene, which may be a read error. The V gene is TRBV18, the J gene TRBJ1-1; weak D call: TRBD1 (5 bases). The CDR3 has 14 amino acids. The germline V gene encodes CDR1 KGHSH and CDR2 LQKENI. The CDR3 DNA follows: TGTGCCAGCTCACCCCCGGGGACTAACACTGAAGCTTCCTTT. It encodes CASSPPGTNTEASF.

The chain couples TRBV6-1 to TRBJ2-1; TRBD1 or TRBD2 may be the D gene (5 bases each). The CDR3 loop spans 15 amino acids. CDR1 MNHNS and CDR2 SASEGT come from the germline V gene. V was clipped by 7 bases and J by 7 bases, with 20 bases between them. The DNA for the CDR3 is TGTGCCAGCATTATTTTGGGGGAAGTGGGGAATGAGCAGTTCTTC. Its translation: CASIILGEVGNEQFF.

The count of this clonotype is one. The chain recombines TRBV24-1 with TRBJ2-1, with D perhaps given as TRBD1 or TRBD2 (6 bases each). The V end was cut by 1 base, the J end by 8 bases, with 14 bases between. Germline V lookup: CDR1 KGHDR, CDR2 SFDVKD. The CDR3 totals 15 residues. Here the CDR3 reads CATSDLNRRGDEQFF. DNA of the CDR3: TGTGCCACCAGTGATTTAAACCGGAGGGGGGATGAGCAGTTCTTC.

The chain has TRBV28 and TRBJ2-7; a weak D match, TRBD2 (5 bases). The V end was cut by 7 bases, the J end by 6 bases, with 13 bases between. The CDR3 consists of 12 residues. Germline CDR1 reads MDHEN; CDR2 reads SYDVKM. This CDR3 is CASTSPRGEQYF. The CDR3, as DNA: TGTGCCAGCACCTCGCCCCGGGGCGAGCAGTACTTC.

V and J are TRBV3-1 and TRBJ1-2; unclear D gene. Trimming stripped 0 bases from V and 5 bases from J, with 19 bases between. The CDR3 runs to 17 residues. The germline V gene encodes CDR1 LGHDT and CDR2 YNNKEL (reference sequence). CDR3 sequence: CASSQEGLGVQVYGYTF. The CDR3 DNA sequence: TGTGCCAGCAGCCAAGAAGGCCTTGGGGTTCAGGTTTATGGCTACACCTTC.

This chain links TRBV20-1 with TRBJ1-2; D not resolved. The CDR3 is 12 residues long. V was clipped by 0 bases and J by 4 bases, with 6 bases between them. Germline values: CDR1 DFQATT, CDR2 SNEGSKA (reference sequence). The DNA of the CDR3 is TGCAGTGCTAGAGAGGGTTTCTATGGCTACACCTTC. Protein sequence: CSAREGFYGYTF.

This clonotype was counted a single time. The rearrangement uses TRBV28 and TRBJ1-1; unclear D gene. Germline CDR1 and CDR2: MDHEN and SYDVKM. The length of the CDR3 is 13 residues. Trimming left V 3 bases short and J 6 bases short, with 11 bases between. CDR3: CASSLAVRAEAFF. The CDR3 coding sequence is TGTGCCAGCAGTTTGGCAGTTCGAGCTGAAGCTTTCTTT.

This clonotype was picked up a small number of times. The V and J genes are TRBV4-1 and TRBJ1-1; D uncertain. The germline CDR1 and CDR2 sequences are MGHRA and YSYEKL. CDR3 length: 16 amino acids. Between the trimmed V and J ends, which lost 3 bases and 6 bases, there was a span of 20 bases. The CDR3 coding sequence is TGCGCCAGCAGCCATGCAGCGGTCGGAGGGAGCGCTGAAGCTTTCTTT. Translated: CASSHAAVGGSAEAFF.

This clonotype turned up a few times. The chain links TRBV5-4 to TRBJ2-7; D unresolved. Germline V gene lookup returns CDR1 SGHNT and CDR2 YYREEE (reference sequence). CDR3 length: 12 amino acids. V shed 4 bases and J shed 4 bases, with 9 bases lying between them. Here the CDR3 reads CASSGEGYEQYF. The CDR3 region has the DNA TGTGCCAGCAGCGGTGAAGGGTACGAGCAGTACTTC.